The clone carrying this TCR beta chain came up many times. This entry is derived from a study of low-dose radiotherapy and immunotherapy resistance in tumors. Background on the study: Radiation delivery to Cohort 1 consisted of 0.5 Gy per fraction every 2 weeks, summing to 6.5 Gy. On an every-two-weeks schedule, patients received intravenous nivolumab 240 mg, along with ipilimumab 1 mg/kg every six weeks.

The CDR3 contains 15 residues. Germline V lookup: CDR1 MNHEY, CDR2 SVGEGT. The germline V and J ends were trimmed by 5 bases and 3 bases, with 17 bases remaining between them. The authors ran about 18 PCR cycles to amplify TCRs with a constant-region primer and V-primer adapter. TCRdb itself ran the reads through MiXCR, one entry per CDR3 protein. The repertoire holds about 47,000 distinct CDR3 sequences, approximately 10% seen once, with approximately 6.2% in the top ten. The sample's time point: before trial treatment. The chain employs TRBV6-2 or TRBV6-3 and TRBJ2-7, with D uncertain. The receptor was isolated from a female donor with ovarian cancer. The sample was PBMCs, taken before treatment. The CDR3 nucleotides are TGTGCCAGCAGTCCTCGCCCCGAGATCCTCTACGAGCAGTACTTC. It encodes CASSPRPEILYEQYF.